The T cell receptor (beta chain) under discussion was sequenced for a study of T cell clonality in common variable immunodeficiency (dated by TCRdb to between 2014 and 2016). Results and caveats for the whole study, not just this receptor: Healthy controls shared more TCRbeta clones with each other than CVID subjects shared among themselves (p < 0.0001). Increased TCRbeta clonality was found in CVID subjects compared with healthy controls (t-test p = 0.018), with the increase being most characteristic of about a third of subjects. Even though DNA input was equal, the average per sample came to about 81,820 unique sequences for controls compared with 30,000 to 40,000 for CVID samples. CVID TCRbeta sequences were reported to have fewer deletions and N-nucleotide insertions and to lack highly modified clones with 13 or more V deletions. Differences among patients in the CVID cohort limited the correlations between repertoire features and clinical complications. According to the authors, finding the cause of the higher clonality in CVID would require sequencing the repertoires of T cell subpopulations.

Taken from the germline V gene, the CDR1 and CDR2 loops are SNHLY and FYNNEI. From the cysteine up to the phenylalanine, the CDR3 has a length of 14 residues. The CDR3 was read in part: 33 bases, with the frame set at base 1. V and J are trimmed by 3 bases and 5 bases, and the gene matches miss 6 bases of the junction. On this clone: The specificity of this receptor is unknown. The read halts 3 residues ahead of the CDR3 end, with the missing end drawn from the germline J gene.

CVID was diagnosed by standard criteria: serum IgG, IgA and/or IgM reduced below normal range, plus specific antibody deficiency. There were about 45 subjects in the CVID group (about 30 male and roughly 15 female), ranging in age from roughly 8 to 70 years, with a mean age of 40. Both CVID patients and healthy controls were predominantly of Caucasian heritage. Replacement immunoglobulin therapy had been administered to all CVID subjects for at least one year at the time of study participation. When blood was collected, none of the CVID subjects were ill or on immunomodulatory or immunosuppressive medication. Heparinized peripheral whole blood samples of about 4.5 to 9 ml were collected from each donor. Genomic DNA from adults with common variable immune deficiency (CVID) and from healthy adult controls was used for sequencing of TCRbeta CDR3 repertoires. Diluted blood was density-centrifuged over Hypaque 1077 or Ficoll-Paque to isolate peripheral blood mononuclear cells. Genomic DNA was extracted from unsorted mononuclear cells by Qiagen column purification or by a centrifugation-based method.

CVID samples and control samples contributed equivalent amounts of genomic DNA as sequencing input. For every sample, a 60 bp segment covering the rearranged TCRbeta CDR3 region was amplified and then sequenced. The immunoSEQ assay, a bias-corrected multiplex PCR with high-throughput sequencing, was employed for TCRbeta amplification. From the authors' description of their analysis: Every unique nucleotide sequence counted as a clone and was annotated with V, D and J genes, copy number and frequency. Sequences were labeled productive if in frame, and non-productive if out of frame or containing stop codons. As previously described, clonality was computed from Shannon's entropy. Mean CDR3 Kyte-Doolittle hydropathy was derived from the predicted amino acid sequences of productive clones. Scaled V gene usage was hierarchically clustered using Manhattan distance and complete linkage with the R hclust function. Clone sharing by CDR3 amino acid sequence was assessed by resampling 12 repertoires per group over 100 rounds. Repertoires were searched for 65 to 75 published EBV-specific and fewer than 300 published CMV-specific TCRbeta sequences. After a couple of CVID samples that produced fewer than 10,000 sequences were dropped from the analysis, 35 to 45 CVID repertoires remained. Imported from immuneACCESS, the table was reduced by TCRdb to in-frame sequences with V and J called. These copies leave out some clones; in studies compared against another copy, an unresolved V gene accounts for under half, and the cause of the remainder is not known. V and J calls and clone size are copied from that table; D and trimming were computed from the DNA. The table records under 30,000 clones for this sample, and not one of them appears only once. The ten largest clones capture roughly 9.6% of the sample.

The sequence derives from a human donor with common variable immunodeficiency. Recombination joined TRBV2 with TRBJ2-7; TRBD1 matches 8 bases in the middle. The material sequenced was peripheral blood mononuclear cells. The CDR3 amino acid sequence is: CASSDRGPFHEQYF. The sequenced CDR3 bases are TGTGCCAGCAGTGACAGGGGGCCTTTCCACGAG.